The 30 T cell receptor beta chains given below trace back to one sample, sequenced in a study of blood T cell repertoires in COVID-19. Generated by immunoSEQ multiplex PCR, the TCRdb table keeps only in-frame clones and is missing some. The table records a few hundred thousand clones, more than 80% of them present only once. The sample consisted of peripheral blood. The source of these receptors is a woman aged 30 to 39 with active or convalescent COVID-19.

This chain uses TRBV5-8 with TRBJ1-1, with 8 bases fitting TRBD1. The CDR3 extends over 14 amino acids. V lost 5 bases, J lost 2 bases, and 5 bases stayed unmatched. Germline V lookup: CDR1 SGHTS, CDR2 YDEGEE. The CDR3 coding sequence is TGTGCCAGCAGTCGAGACAGGGGAAACACTGAAGCTTTCTTT. Translation: CASSRDRGNTEAFF.

The chain links TRBV6-5 to TRBJ1-1; D remains unclear. The CDR3 is made up of 14 amino acids. V lost 9 bases, J lost 1 base, and 15 bases lay in between. CDR1 MNHEY and CDR2 SVGAGI come from the germline V gene. For the CDR3, the DNA is TGTGCCAGTTCCAGGTTCGTAGGGAACACTGAAGCTTTCTTT. Translating gives CASSRFVGNTEAFF.

This chain uses TRBV19 with TRBJ1-5; weak D call: TRBD1 (5 bases). CDR1 and CDR2 from the germline V gene are LNHDA and SQIVND (reference sequence). The CDR3 has 15 amino acids. Trimming removed 7 bases at V and 3 bases at J, with 16 bases between. The CDR3, as DNA: TGTGCCAGTAACGCGCAACAGGACGCCAATCAGCCCCAGCATTTT. Translation gives CASNAQQDANQPQHF.

This chain links TRBV14 with TRBJ2-1; the D gene is possibly TRBD1 (6 bases). CDR3 length: 15 residues. The germline V gene has CDR1 SGHDN and CDR2 FVKESK. V lost 4 bases, J lost 6 bases, and 16 bases lay in between. The CDR3 DNA follows: TGTGCCAGCAGCCGACAACAGGGTAAGGCCAATGAGCAGTTCTTC. As protein: CASSRQQGKANEQFF. The full variable domain, rest sourced from reference TRBV14 and TRBJ2-1, is EAGVTQFPSHSVIEKGQTVTLRCDPISGHDNLYWYRRVMGKEIKFLLHFVKESKQDESGMPNNRFLAERTGGTYSTLKVQPAELEDSGVYFCASSRQQGKANEQFFGPGTRLTVL.

The V gene is TRBV27, the J gene TRBJ1-1; TRBD1 aligns across 10 bases. Germline CDR1 reads MNHEY; CDR2 reads SMNVEV (reference sequence). The CDR3 covers 14 residues. The V segment lost 5 bases and the J segment 5 bases; nucleotides outside the gene matches: 5. CDR3 loop: CASSARTGGTEAFF. For the CDR3, the DNA is TGTGCCAGCAGTGCTAGGACAGGGGGTACTGAAGCTTTCTTT.

The chain uses TRBV9 and TRBJ2-3, with 9 bases matching TRBD2. This CDR3 is built from 16 residues. The V segment lost 4 bases and the J segment 4 bases; nucleotides outside the gene matches: 10. Germline CDR1 and CDR2: SGDLS and YYNGEE. For the CDR3, the DNA is TGTGCCAGCAGCCCACGGACTAGCGTCGGGGCAGATACGCAGTATTTT. Translating gives CASSPRTSVGADTQYF. Variable domain in full (rest from reference TRBV9 and TRBJ2-3): DSGVTQTPKHLITATGQRVTLRCSPRSGDLSVYWYQQSLDQGLQFLIQYYNGEERAKGNILERFSAQQFPDLHSELNLSSLELGDSALYFCASSPRTSVGADTQYFGPGTRLTVL.

The V call is TRBV30, the J call TRBJ1-4; 9 bases align to TRBD1. This CDR3 contains 13 residues. Per the germline V gene, CDR1 is GTSNPN and CDR2 is SVGIG (reference sequence). The J segment lost 2 bases and the V segment lost 8 bases, leaving 3 bases of the junction unmatched. DNA of the CDR3: TGTGCCAGAGGGACAGGGACTAATGAAAAACTGTTTTTT. The encoded protein is CARGTGTNEKLFF.

V gene TRBV27 combines with J gene TRBJ1-6, with D maybe TRBD1 (6 bases). The CDR3 sequence is 14 residues long. CDR1 is MNHEY and CDR2 is SMNVEV in the germline V gene (reference sequence). The V gene lost 3 bases and the J gene lost 5 bases, with 8 bases spanning the gap. The CDR3 bases are TGTGCCAGCAGTTTCAGGGGACATAATTCACCCCTCCACTTT. This codes for CASSFRGHNSPLHF.

V usage is TRBV4-3 and J usage is TRBJ2-1; 11 nucleotides line up with TRBD2. V shed 0 bases and J 1 base; nucleotides not matched to a gene: 8. Germline assignment: CDR1 LGHNA and CDR2 YSLEER. The CDR3 is 19 residues long. Here the CDR3 DNA reads TGCGCCAGCAGCCAAGAACGCCCCACTAGCGGGGGTTCCTACAATGAGCAGTTCTTC. It specifies CASSQERPTSGGSYNEQFF.

The chain couples TRBV27 to TRBJ2-1, with TRBD2 matching 10 bases. CDR1 and CDR2 (germline): MNHEY, SMNVEV (reference sequence). The CDR3 runs to 15 residues. Trimming removed 3 bases from V and 6 bases from J; junction bases left unmatched: 5. Here the CDR3 DNA reads TGTGCCAGCAGTTTGCAGCGGGGGGGCTTCAATGAGCAGTTCTTC. It codes for CASSLQRGGFNEQFF.

The rearrangement joins TRBV5-6 to TRBJ2-7; 9 nucleotides line up with TRBD2. The trim removed 4 bases at V and 1 base at J, leaving 6 bases unmatched. The germline V gene has CDR1 SGHDT and CDR2 YYEEEE. This CDR3 is 15 amino acids long. CDR3 in DNA: TGTGCCAGCAGCCCGCCGGGACTAGCATCCTACGAGCAGTACTTC. It translates to CASSPPGLASYEQYF.

This sequence joins TRBV5-6 and TRBJ2-3, with 7 nucleotides matching TRBD2. This CDR3 comprises 15 residues. CDR1 is SGHDT, CDR2 YYEEEE, per germline. The J segment lost 5 bases and the V segment lost 4 bases, leaving 10 bases of the junction unmatched. The CDR3 region has the DNA TGTGCCAGCAGCCCTGAGGGAGGGCGAGGAGATACGCAGTATTTT. Translating gives CASSPEGGRGDTQYF.

V and J are TRBV30 and TRBJ1-6; the D gene is possibly TRBD1 (6 bases). The V end lost 3 bases, the J end lost 10 bases, and 34 bases lay between the germline ends. The germline gives CDR1 GTSNPN, CDR2 SVGIG (reference sequence). The CDR3 has 20 residues. DNA for the CDR3: TGTGCCTGGAGGTCGGTAAGGGGGTTGGATTCGAGAGGCGGTGGGTCACCCCTCCACTTT. It yields the protein CAWRSVRGLDSRGGGSPLHF.

This sequence joins TRBV6-1 and TRBJ1-5, with D maybe TRBD1 (5 bases). CDR1 and CDR2 from the germline V gene are MNHNS and SASEGT. Trimming pared 2 bases from V and 1 base from J, leaving 12 bases between. The CDR3 sequence is 16 residues long. This chain's CDR3 is CASSEWGRDSNQPQHF. The DNA for the CDR3 is TGTGCCAGCAGTGAATGGGGGAGGGACAGCAATCAGCCCCAGCATTTT.

This rearrangement joins TRBV3-1 (or the pseudogene TRBV3-2) to TRBJ1-2; D uncertain. V gave up 0 bases and J gave up 8 bases, with 7 bases separating them. The V gene's germline CDR1 is LGHDT and CDR2 YNNKEL (reference sequence). The CDR3 covers 12 residues. CDR3 amino acids: CASSQDGEGYTF. Here the CDR3 DNA reads TGTGCCAGCAGCCAAGACGGAGAAGGCTACACCTTC.

The chain is built from TRBV5-8 and TRBJ2-5; 9 nucleotides line up with TRBD2. Per germline, CDR1 SGHTS and CDR2 YDEGEE. Losses at the gene ends were 2 bases for V and 3 bases for J; bases not matched to a gene: 5. The CDR3 spans 15 residues. Here the CDR3 reads CASSLGAGGKETQYF. The CDR3 DNA sequence: TGTGCCAGCAGCTTAGGAGCGGGGGGAAAAGAGACCCAGTACTTC.

V is TRBV30 and J is TRBJ2-7; 12 bases align to TRBD1. The CDR3 is 15 amino acids. Per the germline V gene, CDR1 is GTSNPN and CDR2 is SVGIG (reference sequence). With 1 base clipped from V and 4 bases from J, the junction kept 5 bases outside the gene matches. The CDR3, as DNA: TGTGCCTGGAGTGGACCGGGACAGGGGGCTTACGAGCAGTACTTC. It specifies CAWSGPGQGAYEQYF.

This chain connects TRBV19 to TRBJ1-5; 12 nucleotides match TRBD1. CDR1 LNHDA and CDR2 SQIVND come from the germline V gene (reference sequence). CDR3 length: 17 residues. J was trimmed by 0 bases and V by 5 bases; bases with no gene match: 5. The CDR3 nucleotides read TGTGCCAGTAGTCGCGGGACAGGGGGCGATAGCAATCAGCCCCAGCATTTT. Amino acid sequence: CASSRGTGGDSNQPQHF.

The V call is TRBV5-1, the J call TRBJ1-2, with D hard to call. Trimming shortened V by 0 bases and J by 2 bases, and 11 bases separated the two germline ends. This CDR3 has 15 amino acids. Germline CDR1 and CDR2: SGHRS and YFSETQ. The CDR3 sequence: CASSLDGVPNYGYTF. CDR3 bases: TGCGCCAGCAGCTTGGATGGAGTTCCGAACTATGGCTACACCTTC.

This clone has more than one count but fewer than ten. The chain recombines TRBV5-4 with TRBJ2-2; maybe TRBD2 (6 bases). V lost 3 bases to trimming and J lost 6 bases, with 9 bases between them. Germline V gene sequence: CDR1 SGHNT, CDR2 YYREEE (reference sequence). This CDR3 spans 13 amino acids. CDR3 sequence reads: CASSSAGSGELFF. In DNA, the CDR3 is TGTGCCAGCAGCTCCGCGGGGTCCGGGGAGCTGTTTTTT.

The chain couples TRBV19 to TRBJ2-3; possibly TRBD2 for D (6 bases). Germline CDR1 is LNHDA and CDR2 is SQIVND (reference sequence). V lost 1 base and J 6 bases, leaving 14 bases between the germline ends. The CDR3 is made up of 15 amino acids. CDR3 residues: CASSIVGGLKDTQYF. In DNA form, the CDR3 reads TGTGCCAGTAGTATAGTTGGAGGGCTTAAGGATACGCAGTATTTT.

CDR3 bases: TGTGCCAGCAGTCCGGGACTATCCGCGGACGAGCAGTACTTC. Translated, it gives CASSPGLSADEQYF. The chain joins TRBV2 to TRBJ2-7, with 7 bases lining up with TRBD2. CDR3 length: 14 residues. Unmatched junction bases numbered 9, after V lost 5 bases and J lost 5 bases. Looked up from germline, CDR1 is SNHLY and CDR2 is FYNNEI.

The chain's CDR3 is CASSWDSAEQFF. DNA of the CDR3: TGTGCCAGCAGCTGGGACAGTGCTGAGCAGTTCTTC. The chain is built from TRBV5-4 and TRBJ2-1; 7 bases line up with TRBD1. The V segment lost 3 bases and the J segment 9 bases; nucleotides outside the gene matches: 3. The CDR3 has 12 amino acids. CDR1 SGHNT and CDR2 YYREEE come from the germline V gene (reference sequence).

V usage is TRBV27 and J usage is TRBJ1-2, with D hard to call. This CDR3 is 13 amino acids long. Germline V gene lookup returns CDR1 MNHEY and CDR2 SMNVEV (reference sequence). The ends were cut back, 0 bases at V and 3 bases at J, with 5 bases in the middle. The CDR3 region has the DNA TGTGCCAGCAGTTTATCGGCAGACTATGGCTACACCTTC. It is translated as CASSLSADYGYTF.

This clone occurred a few times. J is TRBJ2-7 and V is TRBV2; possibly TRBD2 for D (5 bases). The length of the CDR3 is 14 residues. Trimming cost V 7 bases and J 2 bases, with 15 bases left between them. The germline V gene has CDR1 SNHLY and CDR2 FYNNEI. The CDR3 spells CASNPRWETYEQYF. The CDR3 DNA sequence: TGTGCCAGCAACCCCCGGTGGGAGACCTACGAGCAGTACTTC.

Concerning this clone itself: Within the sample, other DNA sequences also encode this same CDR3. V usage is TRBV10-3 and J usage is TRBJ1-1; D possibly corresponds to TRBD1 (5 bases). The CDR3 covers 13 residues. Trimming removed 4 bases from V and 1 base from J, with 7 bases in between. Germline CDR1 is ENHRY and CDR2 is SYGVKD. CDR3 amino acids: CAISGGGNTEAFF. The CDR3 bases are TGTGCCATCAGTGGGGGGGGGAACACTGAAGCTTTCTTT.

This sequence joins TRBV14 and TRBJ1-5; tentative D call: TRBD1 (5 bases). CDR3 length equals 13 residues. In germline, CDR1 is SGHDN, CDR2 FVKESK. Between the trimmed V and J ends, which lost 4 bases and 6 bases, there was a span of 10 bases. This CDR3 is CASSLSGGQPQHF. The CDR3 nucleotides are TGTGCCAGCAGCCTTTCGGGGGGTCAGCCCCAGCATTTT.

In its sample, this clone was seen once. The chain joins TRBV6-2 or TRBV6-3 to TRBJ2-1; 8 nucleotides align to TRBD2. This CDR3 has 17 residues. J lost 0 bases, V lost 3 bases, and 7 bases had no gene match. CDR1 and CDR2 (germline): MNHEY, SVGEGT. CDR3 protein: CASSYVAGGYSYNEQFF. The CDR3 DNA follows: TGTGCCAGCAGTTATGTTGCGGGGGGCTACTCCTACAATGAGCAGTTCTTC.

This clone occurred a few times. The chain combines TRBV2 with TRBJ2-5, with D possibly being TRBD2 (5 bases). The V end was cut by 2 bases, the J end by 5 bases, with 15 bases between. The germline V gene encodes CDR1 SNHLY and CDR2 FYNNEI. This CDR3 has 15 amino acids. DNA for the CDR3: TGTGCCAGCAGTGAATTTATGCTAGCTGCTGAGACCCAGTACTTC. This gives the protein CASSEFMLAAETQYF. The full variable domain, with the rest looked up from reference TRBV2 and TRBJ2-5, is EPEVTQTPSHQVTQMGQEVILRCVPISNHLYFYWYRQILGQKVEFLVSFYNNEISEKSEIFDDQFSVERPDGSNFTLKIRSTKLEDSAMYFCASSEFMLAAETQYFGPGTRLLVL.

The chain combines TRBV18 with TRBJ1-3; 9 nucleotides align to TRBD1. Germline assignment: CDR1 KGHSH and CDR2 LQKENI. With V trimmed by 0 bases and J by 0 bases, 6 bases remained unmatched. The CDR3 runs 18 residues. CDR3 sequence: CASSPPGGQGSSGNTIYF. As DNA, the CDR3 is TGTGCCAGCTCACCACCTGGTGGACAGGGGAGCTCTGGAAACACCATATATTTT.